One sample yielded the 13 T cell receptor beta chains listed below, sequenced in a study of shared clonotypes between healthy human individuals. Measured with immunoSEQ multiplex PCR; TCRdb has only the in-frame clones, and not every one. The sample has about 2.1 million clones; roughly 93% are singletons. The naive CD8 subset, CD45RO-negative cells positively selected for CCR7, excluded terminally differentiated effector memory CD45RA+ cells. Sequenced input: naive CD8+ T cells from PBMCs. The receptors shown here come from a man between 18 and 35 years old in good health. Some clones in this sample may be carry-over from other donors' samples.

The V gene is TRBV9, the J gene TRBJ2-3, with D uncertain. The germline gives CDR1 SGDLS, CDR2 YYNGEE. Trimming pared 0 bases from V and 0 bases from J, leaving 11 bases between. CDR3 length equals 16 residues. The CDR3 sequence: CASSVVPDGSTDTQYF. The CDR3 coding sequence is TGTGCCAGCAGCGTAGTCCCGGACGGAAGCACAGATACGCAGTATTTT.

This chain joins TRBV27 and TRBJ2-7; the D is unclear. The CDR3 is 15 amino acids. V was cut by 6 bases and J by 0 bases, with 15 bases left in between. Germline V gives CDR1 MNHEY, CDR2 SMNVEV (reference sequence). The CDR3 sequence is CASRDVLQSSYEQYF. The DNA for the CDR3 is TGTGCCAGCAGGGATGTTCTCCAGAGCTCCTACGAGCAGTACTTC.

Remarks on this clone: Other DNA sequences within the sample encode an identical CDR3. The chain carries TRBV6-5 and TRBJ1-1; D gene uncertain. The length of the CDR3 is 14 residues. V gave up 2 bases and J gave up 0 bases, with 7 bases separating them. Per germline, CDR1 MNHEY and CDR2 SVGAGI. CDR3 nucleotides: TGTGCCAGCAGTTACGCGGGAATGAACACTGAAGCTTTCTTT. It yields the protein CASSYAGMNTEAFF.

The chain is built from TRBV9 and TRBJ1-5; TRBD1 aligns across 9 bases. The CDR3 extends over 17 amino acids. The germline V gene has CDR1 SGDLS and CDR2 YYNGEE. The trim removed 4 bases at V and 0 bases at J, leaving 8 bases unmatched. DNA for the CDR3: TGTGCCAGCAGCCGCACAGGGGGCCCTTATAGCAATCAGCCCCAGCATTTT. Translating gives CASSRTGGPYSNQPQHF. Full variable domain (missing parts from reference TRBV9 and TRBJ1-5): DSGVTQTPKHLITATGQRVTLRCSPRSGDLSVYWYQQSLDQGLQFLIQYYNGEERAKGNILERFSAQQFPDLHSELNLSSLELGDSALYFCASSRTGGPYSNQPQHFGDGTRLSIL.

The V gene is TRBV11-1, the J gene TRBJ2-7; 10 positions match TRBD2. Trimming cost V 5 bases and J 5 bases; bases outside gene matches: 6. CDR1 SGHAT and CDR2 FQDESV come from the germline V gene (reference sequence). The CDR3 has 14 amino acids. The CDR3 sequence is CASSLSGRGHEQYF. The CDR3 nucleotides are TGTGCCAGCAGCCTCAGCGGGAGGGGCCACGAGCAGTACTTC.

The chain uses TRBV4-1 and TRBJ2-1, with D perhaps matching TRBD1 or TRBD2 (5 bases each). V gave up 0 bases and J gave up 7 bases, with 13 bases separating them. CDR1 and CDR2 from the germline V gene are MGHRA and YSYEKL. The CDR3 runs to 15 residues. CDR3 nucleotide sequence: TGCGCCAGCAGCCAAGATCGTGGGGGTCCGAATGAGCAGTTCTTC. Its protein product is CASSQDRGGPNEQFF.

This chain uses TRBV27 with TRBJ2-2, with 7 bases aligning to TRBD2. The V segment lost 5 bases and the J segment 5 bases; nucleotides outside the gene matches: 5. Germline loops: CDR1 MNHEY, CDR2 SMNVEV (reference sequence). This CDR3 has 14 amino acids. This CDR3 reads CASSEGGSTGELFF. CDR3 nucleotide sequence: TGTGCCAGCAGTGAGGGAGGGTCAACCGGGGAGCTGTTTTTT.

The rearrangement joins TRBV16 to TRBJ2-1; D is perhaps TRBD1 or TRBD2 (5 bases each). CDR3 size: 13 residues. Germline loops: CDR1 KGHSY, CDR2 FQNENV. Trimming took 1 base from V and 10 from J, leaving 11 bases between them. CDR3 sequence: CASSQWKGTEQFF. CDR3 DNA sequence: TGTGCCAGCAGCCAATGGAAGGGGACCGAGCAGTTCTTC.

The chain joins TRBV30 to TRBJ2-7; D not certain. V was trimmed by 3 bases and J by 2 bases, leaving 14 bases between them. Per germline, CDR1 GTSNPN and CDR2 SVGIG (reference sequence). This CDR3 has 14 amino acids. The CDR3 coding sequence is TGTGCCTGGAGCGACTTAGCAGTCCCCTACGAGCAGTACTTC. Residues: CAWSDLAVPYEQYF.

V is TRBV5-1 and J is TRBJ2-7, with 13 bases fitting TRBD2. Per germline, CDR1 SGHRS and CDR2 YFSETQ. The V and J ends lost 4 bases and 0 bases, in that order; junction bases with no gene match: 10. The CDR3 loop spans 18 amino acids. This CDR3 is CASSLMGLAGSPSYEQYF. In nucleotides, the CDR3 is TGCGCCAGCAGCCTAATGGGACTAGCGGGATCCCCCTCCTACGAGCAGTACTTC.

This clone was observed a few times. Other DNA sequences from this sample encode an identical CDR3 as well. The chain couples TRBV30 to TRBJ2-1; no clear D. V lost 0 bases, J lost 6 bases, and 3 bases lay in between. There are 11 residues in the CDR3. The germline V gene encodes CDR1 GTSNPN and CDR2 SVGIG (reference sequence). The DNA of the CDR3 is TGTGCCTGGAGTGTCGGCAATGAGCAGTTCTTC. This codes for CAWSVGNEQFF.

The CDR3 nucleotides are TGCGCCAGCAGCTTGAGGGGCGCCCAACCCACAGATACGCAGTATTTT. Residues: CASSLRGAQPTDTQYF. The chain is built from TRBV5-1 and TRBJ2-3; maybe TRBD1 (5 bases). V was trimmed by 1 base and J by 2 bases, leaving 14 bases between them. Germline CDR1 is SGHRS and CDR2 is YFSETQ. This CDR3 comprises 16 residues. Full variable domain (missing parts from reference TRBV5-1 and TRBJ2-3): KAGVTQTPRYLIKTRGQQVTLSCSPISGHRSVSWYQQTPGQGLQFLFEYFSETQRNKGNFPGRFSGRQFSNSRSEMNVSTLELGDSALYLCASSLRGAQPTDTQYFGPGTRLTVL.

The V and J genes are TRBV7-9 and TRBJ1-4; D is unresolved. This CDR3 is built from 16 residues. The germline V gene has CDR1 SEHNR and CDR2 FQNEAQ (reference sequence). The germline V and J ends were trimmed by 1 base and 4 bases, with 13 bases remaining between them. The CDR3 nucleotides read TGTGCCAGCAGCTTAGGACTCGTCGCATTTAATGAAAAACTGTTTTTT. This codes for CASSLGLVAFNEKLFF.